This T cell receptor (beta chain) is drawn from a study of cytomegalovirus exposure and HLA in healthy donors. Use of 60 Vbeta and 13 Jbeta primers characterized the PCR. Clones were read by immunoSEQ multiplex PCR, and TCRdb kept only the in-frame ones, dropping some. The table records 150,000 to 190,000 clones, about 75% of them present only once. This cohort consisted of healthy bone marrow donors. The trim removed 2 bases at V and 6 bases at J, leaving 7 bases unmatched. CDR1 and CDR2 (germline): SNHLY, FYNNEI. The CDR3 length is 15 residues. This rearrangement joins TRBV2 to TRBJ2-7; 10 bases agree with TRBD2. Sample: PBMCs. The sequence derives from a man between 18 and 29 years old in good health and CMV-seronegative. The CDR3: CASSESTSGMGEQYF. DNA for the CDR3: TGTGCCAGCAGTGAATCCACTAGCGGGATGGGCGAGCAGTACTTC.